This passage covers 9 T cell receptor beta chains from one sample sequenced in a study of Graves' ophthalmopathy and Graves' hyperthyroidism. As the template, RNA transcripts were used to amplify TCR beta CDR3 regions. HTBI primers primed a first-round RT-PCR, and a second-round multiplex PCR followed. TCRdb called the multiplex PCR reads again in MiXCR, with one record for every CDR3 protein. The sample consists of about 480,000 distinct CDR3 sequences, approximately 14% of them appearing once. Source material: blood. Receptors were obtained from a woman in her 30s with Graves' ophthalmopathy.

This clonotype has ten or more counts. V usage is TRBV28 and J usage is TRBJ1-5, with 7 bases that match TRBD1. Germline CDR1 is MDHEN and CDR2 is SYDVKM. This CDR3 has 14 residues. V shed 5 bases, J shed 6 bases, and the junction held 7 bases outside the gene matches. CDR3 coding DNA: TGTGCCAGCAGTGAAGACAGGGAGTCTCAGCCCCAGCATTTT. Encoded protein: CASSEDRESQPQHF.

This clonotype came up many times. A read error may be the cause here, since a much bigger clone is one base away. The chain has TRBV6-1 and TRBJ2-5; 9 bases align to TRBD2. This CDR3 contains 15 residues. Germline CDR1 reads MNHNS; CDR2 reads SASEGT. The CDR3 bases are TGTGCCAGCAGTCTGAATAGCGGGGGAGGAGAGACCAAGTACTTC. Translation: CASSLNSGGGETKYF.

This clonotype has at least ten counts. The J gene is TRBJ2-2, the V gene TRBV6-1; TRBD1 agrees at 8 bases. The CDR3 extends over 14 amino acids. CDR1 is MNHNS and CDR2 is SASEGT in the germline V gene. After removal of 5 bases from V and 6 bases from J, the junction contained 5 bases not matched to a gene. This chain's CDR3 is CASSRTGKSGELFF. CDR3 DNA: TGTGCCAGCAGTCGGACAGGGAAGTCCGGGGAGCTGTTTTTT.

This clonotype was observed many times. V usage is TRBV2 and J usage is TRBJ2-5, with 8 bases that match TRBD2. CDR1 is SNHLY, CDR2 FYNNEI, per germline. The V segment lost 3 bases and the J segment 4 bases; nucleotides outside the gene matches: 13. The CDR3 has 17 amino acids. CDR3 sequence: CASSEQGLAGSRETQYF. Here the CDR3 DNA reads TGTGCCAGCAGTGAGCAAGGGCTAGCGGGTAGCAGAGAGACCCAGTACTTC.

This clonotype has a count of ten or more. V and J are TRBV13 and TRBJ1-6, with D perhaps matching TRBD1 (6 bases). The length of the CDR3 is 15 residues. Germline-derived CDR1 and CDR2 are PRHDT and FYEKMQ (reference sequence). The ends were cut back, 2 bases at V and 8 bases at J, with 13 bases in the middle. Here the CDR3 DNA reads TGTGCCAGCAGCTTATCGCGGGGGCTACATTCACCCCTCCACTTT. Amino acid sequence: CASSLSRGLHSPLHF.

This clonotype has ten or more counts. The gene calls are TRBV20-1 and TRBJ2-2, with D perhaps TRBD2 (7 bases). Looked up from germline, CDR1 is DFQATT and CDR2 is SNEGSKA (reference sequence). The CDR3 length is 15 residues. V lost 3 bases and J 3 bases, leaving 14 bases between the germline ends. CDR3 coding DNA: TGCAGTGCTAGCCAGCGGGACACCCACACCGGGGAGCTGTTTTTT. Its translation: CSASQRDTHTGELFF.

This clonotype showed up many times. The rearrangement joins TRBV4-1 to TRBJ1-1; D is ambiguous. This CDR3 has 13 residues. The germline V gene has CDR1 MGHRA and CDR2 YSYEKL. V lost 0 bases to trimming and J lost 8 bases, with 10 bases between them. The CDR3 bases are TGCGCCAGCAGCCAAGAAATTAAGCAAGAAGCTTTCTTT. Protein product: CASSQEIKQEAFF.

This clonotype was seen ten or more times. This rearrangement joins TRBV2 to TRBJ2-7, with D unresolved. Germline V gene data show CDR1 as SNHLY and CDR2 as FYNNEI. Between the trimmed V and J ends, which lost 6 bases and 3 bases, there was a span of 3 bases. The CDR3 is 10 residues long. As DNA, the CDR3 is TGTGCCAGCAGGAACTACGAGCAGTACTTC. Amino acid sequence: CASRNYEQYF.

This sequence joins TRBV12-3 or TRBV12-4 and TRBJ2-2; D not resolved. V lost 6 bases to trimming and J lost 5 bases, with 7 bases between them. This CDR3 is built from 12 residues. CDR3 residues: CASSISTGELFF. DNA of the CDR3: TGTGCCAGCAGCATTAGTACCGGGGAGCTGTTTTTT.